The subject of this entry is one T cell receptor (beta chain). This clonotype was seen many times. Its cognate antigen has yet to be identified. No qualities accompany the bases; no much larger clone lies one base away. This entry comes from a study of CD8 T cells in ankylosing spondylitis (dated by TCRdb to 2015 to 2018). Regarding the complete study: The study profiled T cell receptor beta repertoires in healthy donors and ankylosing spondylitis patients to find disease-linked TCR variants. The full study cohort comprised 25 or so ankylosing spondylitis patients and about a hundred healthy donors. Peripheral blood samples were taken, and synovial fluid was additionally collected from ankylosing spondylitis patients. Broader findings and caveats from the paper: Some motif variants were previously reported in synovial fluid and blood of reactive arthritis patients, suggesting common disease-initiation mechanisms. Blood from ankylosing spondylitis patients appeared to be characterized by a TCR beta motif composed of about eight highly homologous amino acid variants. Significant enrichment of the disease-linked clones was reported in matched synovial fluid samples from ankylosing spondylitis patients. A CD8+ phenotype was shown by the disease-linked clones, which were found at relatively low frequencies in peripheral blood.

Sequencer: Illumina HiSeq 2500. Quantitative 5'-RACE with molecular barcodes was the method used to prepare the TCR beta libraries. The authors' analysis ran thus. Disease-linked TCR variants were identified with a new computational method built on a probabilistic model of VDJ rearrangement. TCRdb redid the processing of the public reads, applying fastp at Q25 and MiXCR, and retained in-frame beta chains. When rows share a CDR3 protein, they turn into one entry using the most common DNA and genes. In this record, the V and J calls reflect TCRdb's handling and not the investigators' own analysis. Within this sample are about 130,000 distinct CDR3 sequences, with about 7% of them counted one time only. The top ten constitute 12% of the sample. The TCR was taken from a female donor with ankylosing spondylitis or in good health (not recorded which). Source material: blood, either unsorted or a sorted T cell fraction (not recorded which).

The nucleotides are TGCGCCAGCAGCTTGCCCGGGATAGGCTACACCTTC. It translates as CASSLPGIGYTF. The chain employs TRBV5-1 and TRBJ1-2, with the D gene not clear enough to name. For CDR1 and CDR2, the germline V gene lists SGHRS and YFSETQ. V is clipped by 1 base and J by 8 bases, and the sequence between their germline boundaries is 9 bases long. The CDR3 sequence holds 12 residues, the cysteine and phenylalanine included. Solely the CDR3 DNA is kept, with 36 bases framed from the first base.